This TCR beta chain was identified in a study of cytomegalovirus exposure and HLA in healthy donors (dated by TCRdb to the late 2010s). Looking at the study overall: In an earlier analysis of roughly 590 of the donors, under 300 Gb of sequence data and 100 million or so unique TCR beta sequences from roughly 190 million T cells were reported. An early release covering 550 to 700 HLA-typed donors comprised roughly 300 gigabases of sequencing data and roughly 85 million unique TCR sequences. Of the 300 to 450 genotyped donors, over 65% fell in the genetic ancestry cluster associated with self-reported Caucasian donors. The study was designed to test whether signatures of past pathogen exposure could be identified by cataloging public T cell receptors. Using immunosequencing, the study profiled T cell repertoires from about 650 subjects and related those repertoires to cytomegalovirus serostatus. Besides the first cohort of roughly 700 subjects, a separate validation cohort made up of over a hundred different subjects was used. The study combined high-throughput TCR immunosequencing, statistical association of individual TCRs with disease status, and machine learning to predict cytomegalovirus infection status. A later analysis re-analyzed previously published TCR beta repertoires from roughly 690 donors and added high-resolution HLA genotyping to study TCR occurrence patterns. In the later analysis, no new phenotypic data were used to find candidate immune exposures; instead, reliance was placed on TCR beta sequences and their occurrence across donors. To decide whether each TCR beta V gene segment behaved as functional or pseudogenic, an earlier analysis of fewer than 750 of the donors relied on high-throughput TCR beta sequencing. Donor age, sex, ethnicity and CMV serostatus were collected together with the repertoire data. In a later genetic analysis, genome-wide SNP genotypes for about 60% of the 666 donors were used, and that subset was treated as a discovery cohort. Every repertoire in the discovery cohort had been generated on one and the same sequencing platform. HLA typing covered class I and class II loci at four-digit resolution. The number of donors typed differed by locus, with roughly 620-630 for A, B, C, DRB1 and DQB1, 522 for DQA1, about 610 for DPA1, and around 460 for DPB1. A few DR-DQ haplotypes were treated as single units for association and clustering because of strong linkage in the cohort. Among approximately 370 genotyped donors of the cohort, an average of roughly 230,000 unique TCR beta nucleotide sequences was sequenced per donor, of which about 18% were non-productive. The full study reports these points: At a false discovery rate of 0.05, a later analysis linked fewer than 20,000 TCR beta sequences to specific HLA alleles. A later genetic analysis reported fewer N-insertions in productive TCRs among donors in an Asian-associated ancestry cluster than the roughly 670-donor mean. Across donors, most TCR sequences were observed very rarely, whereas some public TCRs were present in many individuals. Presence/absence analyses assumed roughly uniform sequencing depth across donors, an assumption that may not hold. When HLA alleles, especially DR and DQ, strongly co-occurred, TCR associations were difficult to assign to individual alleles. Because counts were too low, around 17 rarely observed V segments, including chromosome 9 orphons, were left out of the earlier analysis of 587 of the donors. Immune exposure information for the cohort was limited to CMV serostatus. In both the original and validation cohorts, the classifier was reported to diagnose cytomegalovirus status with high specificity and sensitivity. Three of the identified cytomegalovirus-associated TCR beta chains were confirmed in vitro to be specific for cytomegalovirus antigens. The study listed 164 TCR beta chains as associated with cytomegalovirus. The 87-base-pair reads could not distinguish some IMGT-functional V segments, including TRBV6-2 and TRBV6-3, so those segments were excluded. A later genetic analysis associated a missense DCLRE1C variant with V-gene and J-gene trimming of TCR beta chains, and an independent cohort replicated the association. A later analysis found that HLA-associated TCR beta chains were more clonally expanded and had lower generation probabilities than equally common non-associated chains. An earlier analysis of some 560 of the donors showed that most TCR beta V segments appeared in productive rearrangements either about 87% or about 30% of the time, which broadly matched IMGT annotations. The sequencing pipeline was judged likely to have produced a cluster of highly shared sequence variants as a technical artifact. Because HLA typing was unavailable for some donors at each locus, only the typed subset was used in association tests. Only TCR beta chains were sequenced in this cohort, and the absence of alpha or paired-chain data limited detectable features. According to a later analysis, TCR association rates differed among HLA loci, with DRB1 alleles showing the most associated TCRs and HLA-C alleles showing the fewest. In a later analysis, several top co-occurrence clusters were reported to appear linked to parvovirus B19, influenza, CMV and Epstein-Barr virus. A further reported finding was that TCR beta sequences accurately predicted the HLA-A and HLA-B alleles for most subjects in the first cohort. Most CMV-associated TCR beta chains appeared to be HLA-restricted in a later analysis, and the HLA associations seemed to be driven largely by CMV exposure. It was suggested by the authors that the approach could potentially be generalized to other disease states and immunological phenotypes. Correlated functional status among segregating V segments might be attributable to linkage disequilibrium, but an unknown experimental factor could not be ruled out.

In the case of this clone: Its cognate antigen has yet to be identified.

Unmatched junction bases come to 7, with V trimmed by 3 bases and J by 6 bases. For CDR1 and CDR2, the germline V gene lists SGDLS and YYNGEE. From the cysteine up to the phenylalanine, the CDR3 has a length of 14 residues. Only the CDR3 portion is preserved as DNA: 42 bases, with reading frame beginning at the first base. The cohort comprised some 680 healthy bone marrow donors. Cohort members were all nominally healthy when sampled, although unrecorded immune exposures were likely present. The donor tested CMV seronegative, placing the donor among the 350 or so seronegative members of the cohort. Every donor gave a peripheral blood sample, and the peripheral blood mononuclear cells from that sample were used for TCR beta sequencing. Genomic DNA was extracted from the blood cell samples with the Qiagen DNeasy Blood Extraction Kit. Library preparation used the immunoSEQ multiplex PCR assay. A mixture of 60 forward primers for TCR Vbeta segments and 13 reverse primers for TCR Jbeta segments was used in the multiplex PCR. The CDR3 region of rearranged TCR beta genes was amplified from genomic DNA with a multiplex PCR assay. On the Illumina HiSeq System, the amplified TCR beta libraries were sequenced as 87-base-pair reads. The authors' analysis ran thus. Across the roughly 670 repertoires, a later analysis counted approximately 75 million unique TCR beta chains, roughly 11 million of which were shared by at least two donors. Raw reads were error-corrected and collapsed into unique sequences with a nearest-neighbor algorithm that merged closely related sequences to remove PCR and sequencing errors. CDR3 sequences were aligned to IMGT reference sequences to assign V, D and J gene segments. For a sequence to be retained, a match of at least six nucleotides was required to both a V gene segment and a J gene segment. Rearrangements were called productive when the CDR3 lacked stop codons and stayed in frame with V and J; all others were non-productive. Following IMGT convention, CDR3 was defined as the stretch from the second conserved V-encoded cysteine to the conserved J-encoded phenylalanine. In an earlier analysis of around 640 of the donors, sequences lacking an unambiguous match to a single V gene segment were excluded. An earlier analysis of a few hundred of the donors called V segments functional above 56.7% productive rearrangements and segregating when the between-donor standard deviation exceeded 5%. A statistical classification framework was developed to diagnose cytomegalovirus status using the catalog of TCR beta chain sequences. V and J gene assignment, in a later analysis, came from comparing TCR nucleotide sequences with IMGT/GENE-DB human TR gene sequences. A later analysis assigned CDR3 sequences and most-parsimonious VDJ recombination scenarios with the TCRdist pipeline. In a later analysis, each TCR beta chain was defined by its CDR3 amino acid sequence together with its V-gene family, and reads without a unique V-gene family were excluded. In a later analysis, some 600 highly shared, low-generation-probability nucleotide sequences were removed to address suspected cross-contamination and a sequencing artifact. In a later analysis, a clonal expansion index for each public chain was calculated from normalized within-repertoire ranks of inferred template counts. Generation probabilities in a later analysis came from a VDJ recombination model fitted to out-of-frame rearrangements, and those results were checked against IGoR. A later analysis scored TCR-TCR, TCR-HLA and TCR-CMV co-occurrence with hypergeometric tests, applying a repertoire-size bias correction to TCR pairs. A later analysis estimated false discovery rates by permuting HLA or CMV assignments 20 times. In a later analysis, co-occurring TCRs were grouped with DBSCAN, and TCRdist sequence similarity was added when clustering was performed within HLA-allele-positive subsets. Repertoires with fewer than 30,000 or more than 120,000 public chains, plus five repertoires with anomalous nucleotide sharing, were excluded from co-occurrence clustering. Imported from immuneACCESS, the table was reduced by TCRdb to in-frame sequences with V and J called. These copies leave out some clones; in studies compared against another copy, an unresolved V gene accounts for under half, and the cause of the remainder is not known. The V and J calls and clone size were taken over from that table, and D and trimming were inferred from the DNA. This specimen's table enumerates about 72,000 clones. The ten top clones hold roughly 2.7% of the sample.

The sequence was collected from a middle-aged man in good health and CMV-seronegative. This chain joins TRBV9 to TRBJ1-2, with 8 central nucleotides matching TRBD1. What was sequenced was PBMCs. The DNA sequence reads TGTGCCAGCAGCGCAGGACAGGGAGGTCATGGCTACACCTTC. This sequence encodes CASSAGQGGHGYTF.